This T cell receptor (beta chain) was sequenced for a study of blood T cell repertoires in COVID-19. Study at large: PBMCs, B-cell-depleted T cells, or T cells provided the cDNA or gDNA that made up the material.

This CDR3 has 17 amino acids. V dropped 2 bases and J dropped 4; count of bases not matched to a gene: 10. Germline CDR1 reads SEHNR; CDR2 reads FQNEAQ (reference sequence). Participant ages covered about 18 to 89 years across approximately 25 US areas. Symptom resolution, clearance, or two negative PCRs marked the recovered donors of Cohort 3. Authors' analysis steps: How many nucleated cells were present was estimated from reference gene primer amplification. Generated by immunoSEQ multiplex PCR, the TCRdb table keeps only in-frame clones and is missing some. The D gene and trimming were derived from the DNA, and the V and J assignments and clone size from that table. The sample holds a few hundred thousand clones; 88% are singletons and the top ten take approximately 1.8%.

Sequences were obtained from PBMCs or T cells enriched from blood (not recorded which). This chain connects TRBV7-9 to TRBJ1-4, with 7 bases matching TRBD1. This TCR came from a woman aged 40 to 50 who had recovered from COVID-19. In DNA form, the CDR3 reads TGTGCCAGCAGCTTATCGACAGGGCCGGGACTTAATGAAAAACTGTTTTTT. This sequence encodes CASSLSTGPGLNEKLFF.